What follows are 9 T cell receptor beta chains derived from one specimen sequenced in a study of Ad26.COV2.S vaccination and SARS-CoV-2 variants. The treatment here: roughly 20 received Ad26.COV2.S at low or high dose, single or two shots; 5 received placebo; per-sample allocation not given. It was on day 63 after the first vaccine or placebo injection that samples were taken. Assay: immunoSEQ multiplex PCR; the TCRdb copy retains only in-frame clones and omits some. The sample has over 400,000 clones, 80% to 90% seen once. Sequencing was performed on peripheral blood, taken in a trial of Ad26.COV2.S vaccine versus placebo. The receptors here all came from a person aged 18-60 years who received the Ad26.COV2.S COVID-19 vaccine or a placebo.

In this sample, this clone turned up a few times. The rearrangement uses TRBV6-6 and TRBJ2-3, with D hard to call. Germline-derived CDR1 and CDR2 are MNHNY and SVGAGI (reference sequence). Between the trimmed V and J ends, which lost 5 bases and 1 base, there was a span of 10 bases. This CDR3 region has 14 residues. CDR3 in amino acids: CASSAVTGTDTQYF. The DNA of the CDR3 is TGTGCCAGCAGTGCCGTCACTGGCACAGATACGCAGTATTTT.

The chain recombines TRBV6-6 with TRBJ1-6; TRBD1 is a possible D gene (5 bases). CDR1 and CDR2 (germline): MNHNY, SVGAGI (reference sequence). This CDR3 comprises 14 residues. V lost 6 bases, J lost 9 bases, and 15 bases lay in between. The CDR3 region is CASRGEPLSSPLHF. In DNA, the CDR3 is TGTGCCAGCAGGGGGGAGCCTTTGAGTTCACCCCTCCACTTT.

CDR3 DNA sequence: TGTGCCAGCAGAAGAGAAGGGGGACGGAATTCACCCCTCCACTTT. This translates into CASRREGGRNSPLHF. The V and J genes are TRBV7-9 and TRBJ1-6; D may be TRBD1 (6 bases). CDR3 length equals 15 residues. V shed 6 bases and J shed 7 bases, with 16 bases lying between them. Germline loops: CDR1 SEHNR, CDR2 FQNEAQ (reference sequence). The full variable domain, its missing parts supplied by reference TRBV7-9 and TRBJ1-6, is DTGVSQNPRHKITKRGQNVTFRCDPISEHNRLYWYRQTLGQGPEFLTYFQNEAQLEKSRLLSDRFSAERPKGSFSTLEIQRTEQGDSAMYLCASRREGGRNSPLHFGNGTRLTVT.

This chain connects TRBV7-6 to TRBJ2-1; 8 bases align to TRBD2. Germline-derived CDR1 and CDR2 are SGHVS and FNYEAQ. CDR3 length: 17 amino acids. The J segment lost 5 bases and the V segment lost 1 base, leaving 10 bases of the junction unmatched. The CDR3 DNA reads as TGTGCCAGCAGCTTAGAAGGACTAGCCGGTTACCACAATGAGCAGTTCTTC. Its translation: CASSLEGLAGYHNEQFF.

This clone was detected only once. This sequence joins TRBV5-6 and TRBJ2-1; 14 bases agree with TRBD2. CDR1 SGHDT and CDR2 YYEEEE come from the germline V gene. V lost 4 bases, J lost 3 bases, and 3 bases stayed unmatched. The CDR3 sequence is 16 residues long. The CDR3 sequence: CASSEGLAGVYNEQFF. The CDR3 DNA reads TGTGCCAGCAGCGAGGGACTAGCGGGAGTCTACAATGAGCAGTTCTTC. Together with reference TRBV5-6 and TRBJ2-1, the CDR3 gives the full variable domain: DAGVTQSPTHLIKTRGQQVTLRCSPKSGHDTVSWYQQALGQGPQFIFQYYEEEERQRGNFPDRFSGHQFPNYSSELNVNALLLGDSALYLCASSEGLAGVYNEQFFGPGTRLTVL.

The J gene is TRBJ2-3, the V gene TRBV7-2; 7 bases match TRBD1. Germline V gene lookup returns CDR1 SGHTA and CDR2 FQGNSA. CDR3 length: 19 amino acids. Trimming cost V 5 bases and J 0 bases; bases outside gene matches: 17. CDR3 DNA sequence: TGTGCCAGCAGCCTTTTCCGGGACAGATTGTCCTATAGCACAGATACGCAGTATTTT. Translating gives CASSLFRDRLSYSTDTQYF. Full variable domain (remainder filled in from reference TRBV7-2 and TRBJ2-3): GAGVSQSPSNKVTEKGKDVELRCDPISGHTALYWYRQSLGQGLEFLIYFQGNSAPDKSGLPSDRFSAERTGGSVSTLTIQRTQQEDSAVYLCASSLFRDRLSYSTDTQYFGPGTRLTVL.

V is TRBV5-1 and J is TRBJ2-1; TRBD2 matches at 10 bases. This CDR3 comprises 14 residues. V shed 2 bases and J 6 bases; nucleotides not matched to a gene: 2. From germline, CDR1 is SGHRS and CDR2 YFSETQ. DNA for the CDR3: TGCGCCAGCAGCTTACTAGCGGGGAGCAATGAGCAGTTCTTC. Protein: CASSLLAGSNEQFF.

A note on this clone: The sample has other DNA sequences that encode this CDR3 too. V and J are TRBV28 and TRBJ1-2; 9 nucleotides agree with TRBD1. The germline gives CDR1 MDHEN, CDR2 SYDVKM. The length of the CDR3 is 14 residues. V dropped 4 bases and J dropped 2; count of bases not matched to a gene: 2. CDR3: CASSSGTGNYGYTF. CDR3 DNA sequence: TGTGCCAGCAGTTCCGGGACAGGGAACTATGGCTACACCTTC.

This sequence joins TRBV29-1 and TRBJ1-3; TRBD1 aligns across 8 bases. Germline V gene lookup returns CDR1 SQVTM and CDR2 ANQGSEA. The CDR3 covers 12 residues. Unmatched junction bases numbered 3, after V lost 7 bases and J lost 4 bases. The CDR3 is CSARTGGNTIYF. The CDR3 DNA sequence: TGCAGCGCTCGGACAGGGGGAAACACCATATATTTT.